Many counts were recorded for the clone carrying this TCR beta chain. Its antigen is as yet unknown. The data originate from a study of T cells in Graves' hyperthyroidism and ophthalmopathy. Broader study findings: Ophthalmopathy was told apart from stable hyperthyroidism by a 13 V-J model.

TCR beta CDR3 regions were amplified from RNA transcripts. The HTBI primer set drove a first-round RT-PCR of the TCR CDR3. TCRdb ran MiXCR on the multiplex PCR reads and lists one entry per CDR3 protein. Among some 600,000 distinct CDR3 sequences, more than 11% were seen once, and the ten largest hold 5.5% to 7.5%. Patients having uncontrolled infection, another autoimmune disease, pregnancy or lactation were not included. The sample consisted of blood. The receptor comes from a woman between 25 and 40 years old with Graves' hyperthyroidism that later progressed to Graves' ophthalmopathy.

DNA for the CDR3: TGTGCCAGCAGCTCTACTAGCGCCTACGAGCAGTACTTC. Its protein is CASSSTSAYEQYF. This chain joins TRBV13 and TRBJ2-7, with TRBD2 matching 7 bases. CDR3 size: 13 residues. The J segment lost 2 bases and the V segment lost 4 bases, leaving 2 bases of the junction unmatched. CDR1 is PRHDT, CDR2 FYEKMQ, per germline (reference sequence).